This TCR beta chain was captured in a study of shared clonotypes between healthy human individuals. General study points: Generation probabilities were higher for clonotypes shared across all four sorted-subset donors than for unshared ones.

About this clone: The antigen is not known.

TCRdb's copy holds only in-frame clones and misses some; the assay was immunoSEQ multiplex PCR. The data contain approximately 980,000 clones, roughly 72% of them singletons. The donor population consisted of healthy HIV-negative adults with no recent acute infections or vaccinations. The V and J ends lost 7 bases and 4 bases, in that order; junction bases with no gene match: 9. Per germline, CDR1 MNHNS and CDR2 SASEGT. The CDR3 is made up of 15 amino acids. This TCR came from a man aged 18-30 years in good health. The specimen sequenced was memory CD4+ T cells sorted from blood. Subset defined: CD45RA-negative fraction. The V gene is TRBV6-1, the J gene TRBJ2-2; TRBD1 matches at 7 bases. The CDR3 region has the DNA TGTGCCAGCATGAGAGGTGACAGGGCCACCGGGGAGCTGTTTTTT. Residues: CASMRGDRATGELFF.